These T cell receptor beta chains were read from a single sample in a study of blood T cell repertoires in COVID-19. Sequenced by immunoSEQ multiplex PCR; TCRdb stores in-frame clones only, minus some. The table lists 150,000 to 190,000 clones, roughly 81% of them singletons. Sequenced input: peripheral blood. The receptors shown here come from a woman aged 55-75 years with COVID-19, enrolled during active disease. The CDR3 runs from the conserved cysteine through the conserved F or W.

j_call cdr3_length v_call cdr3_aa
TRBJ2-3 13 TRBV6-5 CASRYRGTDTQYF
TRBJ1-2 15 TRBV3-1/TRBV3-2 CASSQESRANYGYTF
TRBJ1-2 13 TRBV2 CASSVQANYGYTF
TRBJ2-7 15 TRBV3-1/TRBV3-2 CASSQERSGRDEQYF
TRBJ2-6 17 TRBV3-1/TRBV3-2 CASSRSGQSSGANVLTF
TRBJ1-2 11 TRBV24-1 CATEGDYGYTF
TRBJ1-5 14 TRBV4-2 CASSQETGNQPQHF
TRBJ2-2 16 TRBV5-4 CASSLGAGADTGELFF
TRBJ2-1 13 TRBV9 CASSVGPRDEQFF
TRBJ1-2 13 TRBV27 CASRSTDNYGYTF
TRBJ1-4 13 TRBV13 CASRQREKEKLFF
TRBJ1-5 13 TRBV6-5 CASSYTLNQPQHF
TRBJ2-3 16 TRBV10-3 CAIRLRAGPSTDTQYF
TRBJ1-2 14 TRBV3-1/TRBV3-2 CASSQVQGLSGYTF
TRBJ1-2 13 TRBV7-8 CASSLEQIYGYTF
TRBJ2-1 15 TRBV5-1 CASSRQGEAYNEQFF
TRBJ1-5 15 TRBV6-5 CASSYSNRGNQPQHF
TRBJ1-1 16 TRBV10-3 CAISEELGNMNTEAFF
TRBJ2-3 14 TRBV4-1 CASSLYTSTDTQYF
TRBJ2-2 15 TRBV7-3 CASSLQRENTGELFF
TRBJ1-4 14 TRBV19 CASISGATNEKLFF
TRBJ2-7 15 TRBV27 CASSLSGRLPYEQYF